These T cell receptor beta chains were read from a single sample in a study of blood T cell repertoires in COVID-19. The method was immunoSEQ multiplex PCR; TCRdb's version includes in-frame clones alone and lacks a portion of them. In the table there are a few hundred thousand clones, 85% to 90% of which are singletons. The sample consisted of PBMCs or T cells enriched from blood (not recorded which). All receptors derive from a young man who had been exposed to COVID-19. Each CDR3 is given with its conserved first and last residue. Each record gives: J gene, D gene, clone size, V gene, CDR3 DNA, CDR3 protein. The D gene is left open where the match is weak. The size field is filled for only some rows; it gives once, few, many or a size class.

J: TRBJ2-2; D: -; size: -; V: TRBV19; DNA: TGTGCCACCGAGGAGACTATTAACACCGGGGAGCTGTTTTTT; CDR3: CATEETINTGELFF
J: TRBJ2-1; D: -; size: -; V: TRBV7-9; DNA: TGTGCCAGCAGCTTCGAGAGGGTTAGGTCGGGTGAGCAGTTCTTC; CDR3: CASSFERVRSGEQFF
J: TRBJ2-7; D: TRBD1; size: -; V: TRBV4-1; DNA: TGCGCCAGCAGCCAAGATTGGACAGGGAGGACCTACGAGCAGTACTTC; CDR3: CASSQDWTGRTYEQYF
J: TRBJ1-3; D: -; size: -; V: TRBV20-1; DNA: TGCAGTGCTAGTAGGGGAGGGACTGGAAACACCATATATTTT; CDR3: CSASRGGTGNTIYF
J: TRBJ2-1; D: -; size: -; V: TRBV5-4; DNA: TGTGCCAGCAACCACATGGGGGAGGTTGAGCAGTTCTTC; CDR3: CASNHMGEVEQFF
J: TRBJ1-5; D: -; size: -; V: TRBV7-2; DNA: TGTGCCAGCAGCTTCTCCAATCAGCCCCAGCATTTT; CDR3: CASSFSNQPQHF
J: TRBJ1-1; D: -; size: -; V: TRBV6-1; DNA: TGTGCCAGCAGTGACCGCGGGGGGGGATCGAACACTGAAGCTTTCTTT; CDR3: CASSDRGGGSNTEAFF
J: TRBJ1-1; D: TRBD1; size: few; V: TRBV15; DNA: TGTGCCACCAGCAGAGTGGGGCAGGGGGAGGTCGCTTTCTTT; CDR3: CATSRVGQGEVAFF
J: TRBJ2-3; D: TRBD2; size: once; V: TRBV11-2; DNA: TGTGCCAGCAGCTTAGTCGGAGGCGGGGGGGTCACAGATACGCAGTATTTT; CDR3: CASSLVGGGGVTDTQYF
J: TRBJ2-5; D: TRBD1; size: -; V: TRBV14; DNA: TGTGCCAGCAGCCCGAAACTGACAGGGTCACAAGAGACCCAGTACTTC; CDR3: CASSPKLTGSQETQYF
J: TRBJ1-3; D: -; size: -; V: TRBV11-2; DNA: TGTGCCAGCAGCTTAGAATACAGCTCTGGAAACACCATATATTTT; CDR3: CASSLEYSSGNTIYF
J: TRBJ1-3; D: TRBD1; size: once; V: TRBV23-1; DNA: TGCGCCAGCAGTCAACCGCCGCGACAGGGGGGCGGAAACACCATATATTTT; CDR3: CASSQPPRQGGGNTIYF
J: TRBJ2-7; D: -; size: -; V: TRBV21-1; DNA: TGTGCCAGCAGCTTGCGACTAGCGGGGGTGCTAGACGAGCAGTACTTC; CDR3: CASSLRLAGVLDEQYF
J: TRBJ1-1; D: -; size: once; V: TRBV23-1; DNA: TGCGCCAGGAATCACAGGGAGCGGACGCTCTCACCTCGCTTT; CDR3: CARNHRERTLSPRF
J: TRBJ2-1; D: -; size: many; V: TRBV5-6; DNA: TGTGCCAGCAGCTCGACCCGACAGCCGTACAATGAGCAGTTCTTC; CDR3: CASSSTRQPYNEQFF
J: TRBJ1-2; D: TRBD1; size: once; V: TRBV5-1; DNA: TGCGCCAGCACCGGGACAGGCTATGGCTACACCTTC; CDR3: CASTGTGYGYTF
J: TRBJ2-2; D: TRBD1; size: -; V: TRBV5-6; DNA: TGTGCCAGCAGCCACAGGGGCGCAAGCGCGAACACCGGGGAGCTGTTTTTT; CDR3: CASSHRGASANTGELFF
J: TRBJ1-5; D: -; size: -; V: TRBV6-2/TRBV6-3; DNA: TGTGCCAGCAGTTACTCAGCCCCTACTCAGCCCCAGCATTTT; CDR3: CASSYSAPTQPQHF
J: TRBJ1-4; D: TRBD1; size: -; V: TRBV9; DNA: TGTGCCAGCAGCAAGACAGGGTCGGGGGAAAAACTGTTTTTT; CDR3: CASSKTGSGEKLFF
J: TRBJ1-6; D: -; size: -; V: TRBV19; DNA: TGTGCCAGTAAACCAGGGGACTATAATTCACCCCTCCACTTT; CDR3: CASKPGDYNSPLHF
J: TRBJ2-1; D: TRBD2; size: -; V: TRBV11-2; DNA: TGTGCCAGCAGCGAGAGCGGGGGGGAATACAATGAGCAGTTCTTC; CDR3: CASSESGGEYNEQFF
J: TRBJ2-1; D: TRBD2; size: -; V: TRBV7-2; DNA: TGTGCCAGCAGCTTAGCTCTAGCGGGGGGACCTTACAATGAGCAGTTCTTC; CDR3: CASSLALAGGPYNEQFF
J: TRBJ2-3; D: TRBD2; size: once; V: TRBV5-4; DNA: TGTGCCAGCAGCTTGGTCGGGGACCGGGGGGGTACGCAGTATTTT; CDR3: CASSLVGDRGGTQYF
J: TRBJ2-7; D: -; size: -; V: TRBV27; DNA: TGTGCCAGCAGTTCCGGGACTCTCTACGAGCAGTACTTC; CDR3: CASSSGTLYEQYF
J: TRBJ1-2; D: -; size: few; V: TRBV11-2; DNA: TGTGCCAGCCCGCTAGAGCGCCACCGGGTTGGCTACACCTTC; CDR3: CASPLERHRVGYTF
J: TRBJ1-3; D: -; size: -; V: TRBV3-1/TRBV3-2; DNA: TGTGCCAGCAGCCAGACGGACATAGGAAACACCATATATTTT; CDR3: CASSQTDIGNTIYF
J: TRBJ1-6; D: TRBD1; size: -; V: TRBV10-3; DNA: TGTGCCATCAGTGAAAGGGGACAGGGGGCTAATTCACCCCTCCACTTT; CDR3: CAISERGQGANSPLHF
J: TRBJ2-5; D: TRBD2; size: -; V: TRBV19; DNA: TGTGCCAGTAAAACCAGCGGGGGGGCCTCAGAGACCCAGTACTTC; CDR3: CASKTSGGASETQYF
J: TRBJ2-2; D: -; size: -; V: TRBV27; DNA: TGTGCCAGCAGTTTCTCTAGCGCCGGGGAGCTGTTTTTT; CDR3: CASSFSSAGELFF
J: TRBJ2-5; D: -; size: -; V: TRBV20-1; DNA: TGCAGTTGCGGGCAGGCGGAGACCCAGTACTTC; CDR3: CSCGQAETQYF
J: TRBJ1-5; D: -; size: -; V: TRBV18; DNA: TGTGCCAGCTCACCCTCCGAGGGGCCCCAGCATTTT; CDR3: CASSPSEGPQHF
J: TRBJ1-6; D: -; size: -; V: TRBV6-1; DNA: TGTGCCAGCAGTGAAAGTGCTCGGAATTCACCCCTCCACTTT; CDR3: CASSESARNSPLHF
J: TRBJ1-1; D: TRBD1; size: -; V: TRBV10-3; DNA: TGTGCCGTAAGTGTACAGACAGGGAGGTACACTGAAGCTTTCTTT; CDR3: CAVSVQTGRYTEAFF
J: TRBJ2-2; D: -; size: -; V: TRBV5-6; DNA: TGTGCCAGCAGCTTGGGACAGGTATACACCGGGGAGCTGTTTTTT; CDR3: CASSLGQVYTGELFF
J: TRBJ2-2; D: -; size: -; V: TRBV2; DNA: TGTGCCAGCGGGGGGGCGGGCACCGGGGAGCTGTTTTTT; CDR3: CASGGAGTGELFF
J: TRBJ2-5; D: -; size: -; V: TRBV15; DNA: TGTGCCACCAGCAGCGTCCGGGGGGCTGGGGAGACCCAGTACTTC; CDR3: CATSSVRGAGETQYF
J: TRBJ2-7; D: -; size: -; V: TRBV7-6; DNA: TGTGCCAGCAGCTTAGGGGGCCAGGGCTACGAGCAGTACTTC; CDR3: CASSLGGQGYEQYF
J: TRBJ1-1; D: -; size: -; V: TRBV5-1; DNA: TGCGCCAGCAGCTTGGCACAGAACACTGAAGCTTTCTTT; CDR3: CASSLAQNTEAFF
J: TRBJ2-5; D: -; size: -; V: TRBV12-3/TRBV12-4; DNA: TGTGCCAGCAGTCCACGGGGGGAGACCCAGTACTTC; CDR3: CASSPRGETQYF
J: TRBJ1-6; D: -; size: -; V: TRBV7-2; DNA: TGTGCCAGCAGCTCTCTCCCGGAGGGATCACCCCTCCACTTT; CDR3: CASSSLPEGSPLHF
J: TRBJ2-1; D: TRBD2; size: -; V: TRBV7-2; DNA: TGTGCCAGCAGCCCTCGACTAGCGGGGGGGCAAAATGAGCAGTTCTTC; CDR3: CASSPRLAGGQNEQFF
J: TRBJ1-5; D: TRBD1; size: -; V: TRBV5-5; DNA: TGTGCCAGCCTCTACCCAGGGGACAGTCTTAATAGCAATCAGCCCCAGCATTTT; CDR3: CASLYPGDSLNSNQPQHF
J: TRBJ2-1; D: TRBD2; size: -; V: TRBV3-1/TRBV3-2; DNA: TGTGCCAGCAGCCAAGATATGGCGGGGGTGCAATATGAGCAGTTCTTC; CDR3: CASSQDMAGVQYEQFF
J: TRBJ1-1; D: -; size: -; V: TRBV15; DNA: TGTGCCACCAGCGGTGACAGAGAATTTGAAGCTTTCTTT; CDR3: CATSGDREFEAFF
J: TRBJ1-2; D: -; size: -; V: TRBV5-5; DNA: TGTGCCAGCAGTCACAAGTATGGCTACACCTTC; CDR3: CASSHKYGYTF
J: TRBJ2-3; D: TRBD2; size: -; V: TRBV5-1; DNA: TGCGCCTCAAGGCAGGGCGGGGGTACGCAGTATTTT; CDR3: CASRQGGGTQYF
J: TRBJ2-2; D: -; size: -; V: TRBV9; DNA: TGTGCCAGCAGCGTGACGGAAGGAGCTAACACCGGGGAGCTGTTTTTT; CDR3: CASSVTEGANTGELFF
J: TRBJ2-1; D: TRBD1; size: -; V: TRBV5-1; DNA: TGCGCCAGCAGCTTGGGACAGGGAGAATGGAATGAGCAGTTCTTC; CDR3: CASSLGQGEWNEQFF
J: TRBJ1-3; D: -; size: once; V: TRBV3-1/TRBV3-2; DNA: TGTGCCAGCAGCCAGACCGCAGGGTTGGGAAACACCATATATTTT; CDR3: CASSQTAGLGNTIYF